A single sample is the source of the 17 T cell receptor beta chains below, sequenced in a study of blood T cell repertoires in COVID-19. Data came from immunoSEQ multiplex PCR; TCRdb stores just in-frame clones and leaves some out. The profile shows more than 70,000 clones, roughly 90% of them singletons. Input material: peripheral blood. All receptors derive from a woman in her forties or fifties with active or convalescent COVID-19.

The chain links TRBV7-9 to TRBJ2-7; 9 positions match TRBD1. The CDR3 totals 15 residues. J gave up 5 bases and V 2 bases, and 7 bases lay outside the gene matches. Germline-derived CDR1 and CDR2 are SEHNR and FQNEAQ (reference sequence). In nucleotides, the CDR3 is TGTGCCAGCAGCTTACTGGGACAGGGTTCCCACGAGCAGTACTTC. Translation: CASSLLGQGSHEQYF.

The rearrangement joins TRBV6-4 to TRBJ2-1, with 7 bases fitting TRBD2. V was clipped by 5 bases and J by 5 bases; unmatched bases: 9. The CDR3 contains 15 residues. Germline V lookup: CDR1 MRHNA, CDR2 SNTAGT. CDR3 region: CASSSLGGFNNEQFF. The CDR3 coding sequence is TGTGCCAGCAGTTCGCTCGGGGGGTTCAACAATGAGCAGTTCTTC.

The chain recombines TRBV12-3 or TRBV12-4 with TRBJ2-7, with a weak D call TRBD2 (6 bases). The V gene lost 3 bases and the J gene lost 6 bases, with 12 bases spanning the gap. The CDR3 sequence is 13 residues long. The CDR3 sequence: CASSFGVGGEQYF. In DNA form, the CDR3 reads TGTGCCAGCAGTTTCGGCGTCGGGGGCGAGCAGTACTTC.

The V and J genes are TRBV12-3 or TRBV12-4 and TRBJ1-1; possibly TRBD1 for D (5 bases). There are 12 residues in the CDR3. V dropped 5 bases and J dropped 6 bases, with 10 bases sitting between them. Here the CDR3 DNA reads TGTGCCAGCAGTGGCCGGGGGGCTGAAGCTTTCTTT. It yields the protein CASSGRGAEAFF.

This clone was seen more than once but under ten times. J is TRBJ1-6 and V is TRBV5-5; D gene unclear. The V and J ends lost 5 bases and 9 bases respectively, with 21 bases between them. Germline CDR1 reads SGHKS; CDR2 reads YYEKEE (reference sequence). The CDR3 spans 16 residues. This CDR3 reads CASRSEAVLSGSPLHF. CDR3 nucleotide sequence: TGTGCCAGCAGGTCTGAAGCTGTGCTATCTGGTTCACCCCTCCACTTT.

As for this clone: The sample carries other DNA sequences with the same CDR3. The genes are TRBV7-9 and TRBJ1-5, with D maybe TRBD1 (5 bases). V lost 5 bases and J lost 3, with 11 bases in between. This CDR3 has 14 residues. CDR1 SEHNR and CDR2 FQNEAQ come from the germline V gene (reference sequence). CDR3 coding DNA: TGTGCCAGCAGCCCTACAGGTTCCAATCAGCCCCAGCATTTT. Its translation: CASSPTGSNQPQHF.

The CDR3 DNA reads TGTGCCAGCAGCCCTCGGGGGGCCGGTAATGAAAAACTGTTTTTT. Amino acid sequence: CASSPRGAGNEKLFF. The chain carries TRBV28 and TRBJ1-4; D possibly corresponds to TRBD1 (6 bases). Germline CDR1 and CDR2: MDHEN and SYDVKM. This CDR3 contains 15 residues. V lost 6 bases and J lost 4, with 15 bases in between.

The chain recombines TRBV5-5 with TRBJ1-5, with D unclear. Looked up from germline, CDR1 is SGHKS and CDR2 is YYEKEE (reference sequence). This CDR3 is built from 17 residues. Trimming took 4 bases from V and 4 from J, leaving 21 bases between them. CDR3 in DNA: TGTGCCAGCAGCCGCGGGCCAATCGAAAGCAAAAATCAGCCCCAGCATTTT. It is translated as CASSRGPIESKNQPQHF.

V is TRBV3-1 (or the pseudogene TRBV3-2) and J is TRBJ1-1; a possible D gene is TRBD1 (5 bases). The CDR3 sequence is 15 residues long. Per germline, CDR1 LGHDT and CDR2 YNNKEL (reference sequence). Trimming took 0 bases from V and 5 from J, leaving 13 bases between them. CDR3: CASSQDEGVKTEAFF. The CDR3 bases are TGTGCCAGCAGCCAAGATGAAGGGGTAAAAACTGAAGCTTTCTTT.

The V call is TRBV19, the J call TRBJ1-6; 7 bases fit TRBD1. Germline V gives CDR1 LNHDA, CDR2 SQIVND (reference sequence). V dropped 5 bases and J dropped 10; count of bases not matched to a gene: 14. This CDR3 comprises 16 residues. CDR3 amino acids: CASSARTGSAGSPLHF. The DNA for the CDR3 is TGTGCCAGTAGTGCTAGGACAGGTTCAGCGGGCTCACCCCTCCACTTT.

The chain carries TRBV3-1 (or the pseudogene TRBV3-2) and TRBJ1-6; D might be TRBD1 (5 bases). Germline assignment: CDR1 LGHDT and CDR2 YNNKEL (reference sequence). The V gene lost 3 bases and the J gene lost 8 bases, with 14 bases spanning the gap. This CDR3 contains 15 residues. The CDR3 DNA is TGTGCCAGCAGCCAGAATCTCGGGGGGGATTCACCCCTCCACTTT. This sequence encodes CASSQNLGGDSPLHF.

This chain links TRBV6-6 with TRBJ1-2, with D maybe TRBD1 (6 bases). The V gene's germline CDR1 is MNHNY and CDR2 SVGAGI (reference sequence). CDR3 length: 13 residues. The V and J ends lost 4 bases and 8 bases respectively, with 14 bases between them. The CDR3 DNA follows: TGTGCCAGCAGTTTCCGGGGGGCTGGGGGCTACACCTTC. Encoded protein: CASSFRGAGGYTF.

The chain has TRBV5-4 and TRBJ2-3; 11 nucleotides line up with TRBD2. From germline, CDR1 is SGHNT and CDR2 YYREEE (reference sequence). There are 15 residues in the CDR3. The ends lost 2 bases at V and 3 bases at J; junction bases unmatched: 2. This CDR3 is CASSFLAGGTDTQYF. The CDR3 coding sequence is TGTGCCAGCAGCTTTCTAGCGGGGGGTACAGATACGCAGTATTTT.

The chain links TRBV7-2 to TRBJ1-1; D is ambiguous. Germline assignment: CDR1 SGHTA and CDR2 FQGNSA. This CDR3 is 14 amino acids long. V lost 1 base, J lost 0 bases, and 6 bases lay in between. The CDR3 DNA reads TGTGCCAGCAGCTTAGTGGAGGTGAACACTGAAGCTTTCTTT. The encoded protein is CASSLVEVNTEAFF.

A remark on this clone: The same CDR3 arises from other DNA sequences in this sample as well. The V gene is TRBV29-1, the J gene TRBJ1-2, with D tentatively TRBD1 (6 bases). Trimming took 6 bases from V and 4 from J, leaving 12 bases between them. This CDR3 spans 12 amino acids. From germline, CDR1 is SQVTM and CDR2 ANQGSEA. CDR3 nucleotides: TGCAGCGTAGACGACAGGATCTATGGCTACACCTTC. As protein: CSVDDRIYGYTF.

The gene calls are TRBV7-8 and TRBJ1-3; possibly TRBD1 for D (5 bases). CDR1 and CDR2 (germline): SGHVS, FQNEAQ. This CDR3 comprises 15 residues. V lost 3 bases and J lost 8, with 17 bases in between. Here the CDR3 reads CASSFRQLSGDTIYF. CDR3 in DNA: TGTGCCAGCAGCTTCCGACAGTTATCTGGGGACACCATATATTTT.

J is TRBJ1-2 and V is TRBV2; 9 bases map to TRBD1. V was pared by 8 bases and J by 0 bases, with 1 base of the junction left unmatched. Germline CDR1 reads SNHLY; CDR2 reads FYNNEI. This CDR3 comprises 13 residues. DNA for the CDR3: TGTGCCAGCCGGACAGGGGCTAACTATGGCTACACCTTC. It is translated as CASRTGANYGYTF.